Presented here are 6 T cell receptor beta chains from one specimen sequenced in a study of CD8+ T cells in alopecia areata. Extraction and reverse transcription of RNA yielded cDNA as the sequencing template. TCRdb keeps only in-frame clones here, not all; method: immunoSEQ multiplex PCR. The sample holds 90,000 to 130,000 clones, approximately 59% seen once. The sample consisted of CD8+ T cells sorted from blood. These TCRs come from a human donor in good health.

The rearrangement joins TRBV6-5 to TRBJ2-5; 8 bases agree with TRBD2. V trimming: 7 bases; J trimming: 2 bases; junction bases outside the gene matches: 6. CDR3 length: 14 amino acids. In germline, CDR1 is MNHEY, CDR2 SVGAGI. In nucleotides, the CDR3 is TGTGCCAGCATAGCCGGCGGGGGGCAAGAGACCCAGTACTTC. Translating gives CASIAGGGQETQYF.

This clone turned up a few times. The chain uses TRBV15 and TRBJ1-1; TRBD1 aligns across 9 bases. J lost 1 base, V lost 4 bases, and 10 bases had no gene match. This CDR3 is built from 17 residues. Per the germline V gene, CDR1 is LNHNV and CDR2 is YYDKDF (reference sequence). Here the CDR3 reads CATSTITGGSTNTEAFF. In DNA form, the CDR3 reads TGTGCCACCAGCACAATAACAGGGGGCTCAACGAACACTGAAGCTTTCTTT.

The chain combines TRBV30 with TRBJ1-4; D may be TRBD1 (6 bases). V was cut by 4 bases and J by 3 bases, with 12 bases left in between. In germline, CDR1 is GTSNPN, CDR2 SVGIG (reference sequence). This CDR3 is built from 14 residues. The CDR3 here is CAWTTGFANEKLFF. For the CDR3, the DNA is TGTGCCTGGACAACAGGGTTTGCTAATGAAAAACTGTTTTTT.

The genes are TRBV7-9 and TRBJ1-1; D is unresolved. V lost 8 bases, J lost 1 base, and 20 bases lay in between. The CDR3 extends over 16 amino acids. Germline lookup yields CDR1 SEHNR and CDR2 FQNEAQ (reference sequence). Here the CDR3 reads CASGRGVLNANTEAFF. The CDR3 DNA is TGTGCCAGCGGACGTGGGGTACTCAACGCGAACACTGAAGCTTTCTTT.

This clone was seen a handful of times. V and J are TRBV9 and TRBJ1-4; 11 bases fit TRBD1. The CDR3 length is 17 residues. The germline V gene has CDR1 SGDLS and CDR2 YYNGEE. Trimming removed 4 bases from V and 4 bases from J; junction bases left unmatched: 9. The CDR3 DNA reads TGTGCCAGCAGCCCACGGACAGGGGGCTTCGTTAATGAAAAACTGTTTTTT. The encoded protein is CASSPRTGGFVNEKLFF.

DNA for the CDR3: TGTGCCTGGAAATATCGGAGGGGCTACACCTTC. Encoded protein: CAWKYRRGYTF. The chain employs TRBV30 and TRBJ1-2; D is undetermined. The germline V and J ends were trimmed by 4 bases and 8 bases, with 11 bases remaining between them. CDR1 and CDR2 (germline): GTSNPN, SVGIG (reference sequence). The CDR3 length is 11 residues.